This TCR beta chain was identified in a study of T cell repertoires in cytomegalovirus infection (dated by TCRdb to 2018 to 2020). Study-level background: Donor HLA type was relevant to the analysis, because carriage of CMV infection together with the matching HLA type was indicated by public TCR beta signatures.

Sequenced on an Illumina HiSeq 1500. TCRdb itself trimmed the public reads at Q25 with fastp, ran MiXCR and retained productive beta chains. Duplicate CDR3 protein sequences are folded into a single record with the most common DNA and genes. The sample profile shows roughly 720,000 distinct CDR3 sequences; 35% to 45% of them were found once. The top ten hold under 3% of the sample. This clonotype was counted once. This clone's antigen is unknown. No much larger clone exists at a distance of one base, and base qualities are not known. One read alone is a weak basis. What the authors observed across the whole study: In both this cohort and an independent cohort of several hundred donors, the cumulative frequency of public TCR beta family members distinguished carriers of CMV infection plus the relevant HLA type. The ex vivo response was dominated by HLA-C-restricted CMV-specific TCR beta clonotypes, which also provided the single most frequent clonotype in two of eight donors.

The source is a human donor in good health (CMV status not recorded). Some clones in this sample may be carry-over from other donors' samples. Sequenced input: PBMCs.

The CDR3 region: CASSYSLVGGGEQFF. The base sequence is TGTGCCAGCAGTTACTCCCTAGTGGGGGGGGGTGAGCAGTTCTTC. This sequence uses TRBV6-6 and TRBJ2-1, with TRBD2 identical over 7 junction bases. The germline V gene (reference sequence) supplies CDR1 MNHNY and CDR2 SVGAGI. V ends up 0 bases short and J 9 bases short, with an unmatched junction base count of 8. The CDR3, cysteine through phenylalanine, is 15 amino acids long. Of the read, only the CDR3 DNA is kept; its 45 bases are in frame from base 1.